This TCR beta chain was captured by sequencing in a study of CD8 T cells in ankylosing spondylitis. Regarding the study as a whole: Blood of patients with ankylosing spondylitis appeared to be characterized by a TCR beta motif of several highly homologous variants. Peripheral blood samples showed relatively rare disease-linked clones, and these clones were CD8+. The study looked at matched synovial fluid samples from ankylosing spondylitis patients. Disease-linked clones were reported to be significantly enriched there.

Each CDR3 protein gets one entry after TCRdb re-called the 5' RACE reads with MiXCR. This table holds some 200,000 distinct CDR3 sequences, around 13% found once. CDR1 and CDR2 from the germline V gene are LNHDA and SQIVND (reference sequence). The CDR3 runs 12 residues. V was clipped by 6 bases and J by 10 bases, with 13 bases between them. This clonotype showed up just a few times. Its matching antigen is unknown. This TCR was sampled from a male donor with ankylosing spondylitis or in good health (not recorded which). J is TRBJ2-1 and V is TRBV19; a possible D gene is TRBD2 (5 bases). Sequencing input: blood, either unsorted or a sorted T cell fraction (not recorded which). CDR3 nucleotide sequence: TGTGCCAGTAGGGGAGACAATTGGGAGCAGTTCTTC. It yields the protein CASRGDNWEQFF.